The clone carrying this T cell receptor beta chain appeared a few times. The V gene lost 3 bases and the J gene lost 0 bases, with 6 bases spanning the gap. This CDR3 contains 12 residues. From germline, CDR1 is GTSNPN and CDR2 SVGIG (reference sequence). Sorting that relied on CD45RO/CCR7/CD25/CD127/CD95/CD27 yielded CD4+ naive, central memory, regulatory and stem cell-like memory cells. The sample belongs to a study of beta chain features in type 1 diabetes. All of the isolated RNA was reverse transcribed, so expressed TCRB transcripts were sequenced. The table came from immunoSEQ multiplex PCR; TCRdb's copy has only in-frame clones and leaves some out. The repertoire has roughly 250,000 clones, over 8.5% of them found once; the top ten carry 0.03% to 0.04%.

This chain links TRBV30 with TRBJ2-7; a possible D gene is TRBD1 (5 bases). Sequenced sample: naive CD4+ T cells from blood. The origin of this receptor is a woman under 30 in good health. CDR3 nucleotide sequence: TGTGCCTGGAGACAGGCCTCCTACGAGCAGTACTTC. This codes for CAWRQASYEQYF. The variable domain in full, completed from reference TRBV30 and TRBJ2-7, reads SQTIHQWPATLVQPVGSPLSLECTVEGTSNPNLYWYRQAAGRGLQLLFYSVGIGQISSEVPQNLSASRPQDRQFILSSKKLLLSDSGFYLCAWRQASYEQYFGPGTRLTVT.